Below, 6 T cell receptor beta chains from the same sample are listed, as sequenced in a study of T cells in Graves' hyperthyroidism and ophthalmopathy. TCR beta CDR3 regions were amplified from RNA. The HTBI primer set was used in a first-round RT-PCR of the TCR CDR3. TCRdb recomputed calls from the multiplex PCR reads with MiXCR, one row per CDR3 protein. The sample consists of over 250,000 distinct CDR3 sequences, about a sixth of them appearing once. Sequenced: blood. The receptors were sampled from a woman in her fifties or sixties with Graves' ophthalmopathy.

This clonotype has a count of ten or more. The chain links TRBV12-3 or TRBV12-4 to TRBJ1-1; maybe TRBD1 (6 bases). V was cut by 5 bases and J by 5 bases, with 24 bases left in between. The CDR3 has 17 amino acids. CDR3 sequence (DNA): TGTGCCAGCAGTGGGCATTGGGACACATCTTACGGGACTGAAGCTTTCTTT. Its protein is CASSGHWDTSYGTEAFF.

This clonotype has only one observation. The chain uses TRBV18 and TRBJ1-2; D may be TRBD1 (5 bases). Germline values: CDR1 KGHSH, CDR2 LQKENI. Trimming cost V 1 base and J 8 bases, with 14 bases left between them. The CDR3 spans 14 residues. CDR3 residues: CASSPRKGREGYTF. In DNA form, the CDR3 reads TGTGCCAGCTCACCACGCAAGGGGCGAGAAGGCTACACCTTC.

This chain links TRBV6-2 or TRBV6-3 with TRBJ2-7; 9 nucleotides match TRBD2. The germline CDR1 and CDR2 sequences are MNHEY and SVGEGT. This CDR3 comprises 13 residues. J gave up 1 base and V 9 bases, and 4 bases lay outside the gene matches. DNA of the CDR3: TGTGCCAGTCTAGCGGGAACATCCTACGAGCAGTACTTC. This encodes CASLAGTSYEQYF.

Comments on this clonotype: A clone one base away is much larger, so this may be a read error. The V and J genes are TRBV27 and TRBJ1-1; 8 nucleotides match TRBD1. There are 16 residues in the CDR3. Looked up from germline, CDR1 is MNHEY and CDR2 is SMNVEV (reference sequence). CDR3 nucleotides: TGTGCCGGCAGTCCCCTACCCGGACAGGGTGATCCTGAAGCTTTCTTT. It encodes CAGSPLPGQGDPEAFF.

This clonotype was counted many times. Relative to the germline gene, one junction end is altered; a read error may explain this. The genes are TRBV7-7 and TRBJ2-5; a possible D gene is TRBD2 (5 bases). Germline V gene data show CDR1 as SSHAT and CDR2 as FNYEAQ (reference sequence). The CDR3 totals 12 residues. CDR3 loop: CASSGEGKTQYF. The DNA of the CDR3 is TGTGCTAGCAGCGGAGAGGGCAAGACCCAGTACTTC.

This clonotype was counted ten times or more. CDR3 sequence (DNA): TGCAGTGCTAGGAAAGGTGGGGGATTCTACGAGCAGTACTTC. Protein: CSARKGGGFYEQYF. This chain links TRBV20-1 with TRBJ2-7, with D perhaps given as TRBD1 or TRBD2 (5 bases each). The CDR3 length is 14 residues. Germline V gene lookup returns CDR1 DFQATT and CDR2 SNEGSKA (reference sequence). V was pared by 3 bases and J by 3 bases, with 15 bases between.